This T cell receptor (beta chain) was observed in a study of T cells expressing NK-cell markers. Study-wide points: As a fraction of CD8+ T cells, dominant NKG2C+ clonotypes reached about 1.0-7.5% in more than five donors. These clonotypes additionally ranked first within the CD3+CD56-NKG2C+ fraction of a few donors. HCMV specificity was not established for the expanded NKG2C+ T cell clones.

UMIs were included in TCR beta cDNA generated by 5'RACE template switching. TCRdb reprocessed the 5' RACE reads; each CDR3 protein has one entry and no DNA is given. The sample data list a few hundred thousand distinct CDR3 sequences. The CDR3 is 15 amino acids. Details on this clonotype: Its specificity is not known.

The V gene is TRBV12-3 or TRBV12-4, the J gene TRBJ2-5; lacking DNA, the TRBD2 call made by TCRdb goes unchecked. Sample: blood T cells: a sorted CD56 or NKG2C T cell subset, CD4+ or CD8+ T cells, or bulk PBMC T cells (not recorded which). The TCR comes from a man between 18 and 35 years old in good health. CDR3 sequence reads: CASSGLAGLRETQYF.